The sequence of this T cell receptor beta chain was determined in a study of CD8 T cells in Susac syndrome. On the study more broadly: Patients with Susac syndrome were, at the time of blood collection, therapy-naive, maintained on corticosteroids, or maintained on intravenous immunoglobulin alone. Study conclusions and caveats: Clonal expansion was not observed in the Susac syndrome CD4+ T cell repertoires.

When the RNA was reverse transcribed, random hexamers were used with an input of roughly 0.5 to 1 ug. The CDR3 of TCR beta was amplified by immunoSEQ multiplex PCR across 54 Vbeta and 13 Jbeta. TCRdb re-analysed the immunoSEQ multiplex PCR reads in MiXCR, keeping a single row per CDR3 protein. The sample contains 55,000 to 75,000 distinct CDR3 sequences, around 93% of which appear only once. Details on this clonotype: Its antigen is not identified.

The CDR3 covers 14 residues. CDR1 is DFQATT, CDR2 SNEGSKA, per germline (reference sequence). With 6 bases removed from V and 0 bases from J, the gap between germline ends came to 13 bases. The study sequenced TCR beta in blood CD8+ and CD4+ T cells. This rearrangement joins TRBV20-1 to TRBJ2-3; D is uncertain. The clonotype comes from a human donor with Susac syndrome. The sample taken for sequencing was CD4+ T cells from PBMCs. The DNA for the CDR3 is TGCAGTGCCCTTCTTCCGAGAAGCACAGATACGCAGTATTTT. Protein sequence: CSALLPRSTDTQYF.